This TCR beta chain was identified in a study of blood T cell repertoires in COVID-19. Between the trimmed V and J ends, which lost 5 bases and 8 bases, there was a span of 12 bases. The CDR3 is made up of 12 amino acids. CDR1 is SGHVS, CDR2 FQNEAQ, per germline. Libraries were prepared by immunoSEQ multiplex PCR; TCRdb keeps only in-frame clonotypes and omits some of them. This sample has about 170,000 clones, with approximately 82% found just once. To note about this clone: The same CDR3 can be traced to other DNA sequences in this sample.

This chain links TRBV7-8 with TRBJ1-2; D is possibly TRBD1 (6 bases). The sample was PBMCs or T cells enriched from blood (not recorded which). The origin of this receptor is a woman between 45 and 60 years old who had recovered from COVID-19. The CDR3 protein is CASSPSGGGYTF. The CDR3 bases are TGTGCCAGCAGCCCCAGCGGGGGCGGCTACACCTTC.